This TCR beta chain was captured in a study of cytomegalovirus exposure and HLA in healthy donors. Notes on the study in general: The majority of TCR sequences were rare, yet some public TCRs appeared in many donors. A later analysis linked a missense variant in DCLRE1C to the trimming of TCR beta V and J genes.

The PCR had 60 Vbeta and 13 Jbeta primers. The method was immunoSEQ multiplex PCR; TCRdb's version includes in-frame clones alone and lacks a portion of them. The profile shows hundreds of thousands of clones, 70% to 85% of them singletons. For this clone: Its antigen is unidentified.

J gave up 3 bases and V 4 bases, and 6 bases lay outside the gene matches. The CDR3 is made up of 15 amino acids. The V gene's germline CDR1 is SGHDT and CDR2 YYEEEE. Sequencing was performed on PBMCs. The receptor was isolated from a woman in her 40s in good health and CMV-seronegative. The rearrangement uses TRBV5-6 and TRBJ2-7, with 11 bases that match TRBD1. The CDR3 DNA follows: TGTGCCAGCAGCCGCTGGACAGGGGGCCGCTACGAGCAGTACTTC. Its protein is CASSRWTGGRYEQYF.